The TCR beta chain described here comes from a study of response to subunit inactivated influenza vaccine. The V end was cut by 1 base, the J end by 0 bases, with 14 bases between. Looked up from germline, CDR1 is SGDLS and CDR2 is YYNGEE. This CDR3 is built from 17 residues. TCRdb re-analysed the RT-PCR reads in MiXCR, keeping a single row per CDR3 protein. The sample has a few hundred thousand distinct CDR3 sequences; 9% to 15% are singletons. Notes on the study in general: It was the authors' suggestion that each seasonal influenza vaccination recruits few new T cells.

On this clonotype: Its antigen is not known.

The input for sequencing was non-naive T cells sorted from PBMCs, taken roughly 2 weeks before vaccination. This receptor was identified in a man between 50 and 59 years old who received an inactivated influenza vaccine. This sequence joins TRBV9 and TRBJ1-3; TRBD1 might be the D (6 bases). The CDR3 loop reads CASSVLGRGASGNTIYF. In DNA form, the CDR3 reads TGTGCCAGCAGCGTATTAGGCAGGGGAGCCTCTGGAAACACCATATATTTT.